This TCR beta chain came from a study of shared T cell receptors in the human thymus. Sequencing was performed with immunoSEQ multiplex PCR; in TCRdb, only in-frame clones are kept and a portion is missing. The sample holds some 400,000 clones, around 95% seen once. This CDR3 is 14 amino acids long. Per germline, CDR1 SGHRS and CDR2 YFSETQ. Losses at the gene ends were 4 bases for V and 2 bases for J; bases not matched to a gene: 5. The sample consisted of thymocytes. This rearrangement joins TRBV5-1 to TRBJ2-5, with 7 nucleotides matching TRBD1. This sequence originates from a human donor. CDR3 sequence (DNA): TGCGCCAGCAGCCCTCGACAGGGACAAGAGACCCAGTACTTC. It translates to CASSPRQGQETQYF.